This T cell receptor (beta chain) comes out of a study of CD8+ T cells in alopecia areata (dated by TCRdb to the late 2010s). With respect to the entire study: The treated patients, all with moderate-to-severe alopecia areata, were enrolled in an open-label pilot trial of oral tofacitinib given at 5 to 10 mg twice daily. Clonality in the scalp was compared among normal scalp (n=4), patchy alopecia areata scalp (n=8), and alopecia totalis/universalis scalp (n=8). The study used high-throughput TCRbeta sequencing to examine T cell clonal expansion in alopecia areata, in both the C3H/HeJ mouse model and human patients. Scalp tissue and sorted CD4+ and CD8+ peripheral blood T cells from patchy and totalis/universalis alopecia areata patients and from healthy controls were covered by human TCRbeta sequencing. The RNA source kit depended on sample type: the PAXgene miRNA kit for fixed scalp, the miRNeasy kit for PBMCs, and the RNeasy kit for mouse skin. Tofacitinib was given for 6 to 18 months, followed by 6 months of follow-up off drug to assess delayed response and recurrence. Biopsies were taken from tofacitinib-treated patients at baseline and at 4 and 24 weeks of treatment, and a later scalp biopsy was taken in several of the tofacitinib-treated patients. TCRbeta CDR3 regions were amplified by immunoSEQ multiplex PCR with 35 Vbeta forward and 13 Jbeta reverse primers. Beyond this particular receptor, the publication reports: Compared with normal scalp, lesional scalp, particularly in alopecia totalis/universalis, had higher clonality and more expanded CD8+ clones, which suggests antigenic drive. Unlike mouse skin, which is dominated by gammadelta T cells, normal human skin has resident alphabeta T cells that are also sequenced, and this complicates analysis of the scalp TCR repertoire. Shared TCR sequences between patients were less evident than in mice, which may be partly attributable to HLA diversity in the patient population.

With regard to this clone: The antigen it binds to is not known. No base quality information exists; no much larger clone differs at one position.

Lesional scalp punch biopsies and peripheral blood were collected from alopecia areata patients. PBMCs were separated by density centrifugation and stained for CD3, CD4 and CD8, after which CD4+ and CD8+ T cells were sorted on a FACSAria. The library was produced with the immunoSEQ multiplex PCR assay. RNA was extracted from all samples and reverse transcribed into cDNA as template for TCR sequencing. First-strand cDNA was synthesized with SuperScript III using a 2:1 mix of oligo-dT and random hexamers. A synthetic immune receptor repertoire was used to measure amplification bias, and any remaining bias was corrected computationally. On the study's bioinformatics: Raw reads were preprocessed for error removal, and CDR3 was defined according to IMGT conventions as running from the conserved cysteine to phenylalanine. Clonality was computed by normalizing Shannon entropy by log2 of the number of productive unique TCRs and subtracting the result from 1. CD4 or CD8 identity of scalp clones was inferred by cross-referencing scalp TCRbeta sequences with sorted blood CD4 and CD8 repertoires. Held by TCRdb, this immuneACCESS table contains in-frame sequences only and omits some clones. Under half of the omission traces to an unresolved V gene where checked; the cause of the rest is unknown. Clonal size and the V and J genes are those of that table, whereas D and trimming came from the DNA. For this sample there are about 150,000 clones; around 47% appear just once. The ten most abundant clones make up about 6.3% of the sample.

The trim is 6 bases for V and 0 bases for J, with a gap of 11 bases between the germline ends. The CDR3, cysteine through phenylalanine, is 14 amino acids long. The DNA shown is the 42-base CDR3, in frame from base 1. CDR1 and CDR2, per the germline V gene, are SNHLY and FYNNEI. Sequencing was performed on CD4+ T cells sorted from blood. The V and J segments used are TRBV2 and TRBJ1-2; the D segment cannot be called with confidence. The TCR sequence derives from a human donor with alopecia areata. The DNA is TGTGCCAGCAGCGCTTCGGGTCCTAACTATGGCTACACCTTC. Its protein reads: CASSASGPNYGYTF.